This TCR beta chain was identified during a study of shared clonotypes between healthy human individuals. CDR3 length: 13 residues. Trimming took 0 bases from V and 3 from J, leaving 3 bases between them. Germline CDR1 is MNHEY and CDR2 is SVGAGI. On this clone itself: The antigen remains undetermined.

Broader study findings: Naive subsets usually exceeded memory subsets in estimated richness. Sharing of clonotypes among donors was expected to vary with sequencing depth.

Measured with immunoSEQ multiplex PCR; TCRdb has only the in-frame clones, and not every one. The sample includes a few hundred thousand clones, 95% to 97% seen only once; the top ten take about 0.32%. The chain joins TRBV6-5 to TRBJ1-5; D gene ambiguous. This receptor was obtained from a man aged 25 to 40 in good health. The material sequenced was memory CD8+ T cells sorted from blood. Subset in this sample: CD45RO+ cells pooled with CCR7-negative TemRA cells. DNA of the CDR3: TGTGCCAGCAGTTACTCGAACAATCAGCCCCAGCATTTT. This translates into CASSYSNNQPQHF.